This TCR beta chain was captured in a study of CD8 T cells in ankylosing spondylitis (dated by TCRdb to 2016 to 2017). Looking at the study overall: T cell receptor beta repertoires were profiled in healthy donors and ankylosing spondylitis patients so that disease-linked TCR variants could be found. Peripheral blood samples were taken, and synovial fluid was additionally collected from ankylosing spondylitis patients. The full study cohort was made up of 25 to 30 ankylosing spondylitis patients and roughly 98 healthy donors. General findings and caveats noted by the study authors: Blood from ankylosing spondylitis patients appeared to be characterized by a TCR beta motif composed of roughly eight highly homologous amino acid variants. The disease-linked clones had a CD8+ phenotype and were found at relatively low frequencies in peripheral blood. Some TCR beta motif variants had previously been reported in synovial fluid and blood of reactive arthritis patients, which suggested common disease-initiation mechanisms. Significant enrichment of the disease-linked clones was reported in matched synovial fluid samples from ankylosing spondylitis patients.

On this clonotype itself: It lacks a known antigen. It has no much larger one-base neighbor in the sample; base qualities were not kept.

Sequencer: Illumina HiSeq 2500. Quantitative 5'-RACE with molecular barcodes was the method used to prepare the TCR beta libraries. In the original analysis: To identify disease-linked TCR variants, a new computational method was used, one built on a probabilistic model of VDJ rearrangement. In TCRdb, the public reads were trimmed at Q25 with fastp and aligned with MiXCR, with productive beta chains retained. Every distinct CDR3 protein forms one entry, paired with its most common genes and DNA. These V and J calls rely on TCRdb rather than the paper's analysis. The sample data list 700,000 to 850,000 distinct CDR3 sequences, and 12% of these were observed just once. The ten largest clones capture less than 0.65% of the sample. Inclusive of the bounding cysteine and phenylalanine, the CDR3 is 17 residues long. The entry retains the CDR3 DNA only, 51 bases that are in frame from base 1. For CDR1 and CDR2, the germline V gene (reference sequence) lists DFQATT and SNEGSKA.

The rearrangement joined TRBV20-1 to TRBJ1-2; 12 bases in between match TRBD1. Sequenced material: blood, either unsorted or a sorted T cell fraction (not recorded which). The sequence was collected from a male donor with ankylosing spondylitis. The CDR3 region reads CCALDPGTGGADYGYTF. The sequenced DNA: TGCTGCGCTCTCGACCCCGGGACAGGGGGCGCAGACTATGGCTACACCTTC.